This T cell receptor (beta chain) was obtained from a study of T cells after yellow fever vaccination. Using its own MiXCR run on the 5' RACE reads, TCRdb lists one record per CDR3 protein. The sample holds roughly 500,000 distinct CDR3 sequences, 19% seen once. With V trimmed by 5 bases and J by 5 bases, 5 bases remained unmatched. The length of the CDR3 is 15 residues. Germline V CDR1 and CDR2: SEHNR, FQNEAQ (reference sequence). The chain employs TRBV7-9 and TRBJ2-1, with TRBD2 identical over 11 bases. The source is a man aged 30-40 years who received the YFV17D yellow fever vaccine. Sample: PBMCs, taken 15 days after the yellow fever booster vaccination. The CDR3 nucleotides read TGTGCCAGCAGCGTCGGGACTAGCGGCCACAATGAGCAGTTCTTC. This encodes CASSVGTSGHNEQFF.